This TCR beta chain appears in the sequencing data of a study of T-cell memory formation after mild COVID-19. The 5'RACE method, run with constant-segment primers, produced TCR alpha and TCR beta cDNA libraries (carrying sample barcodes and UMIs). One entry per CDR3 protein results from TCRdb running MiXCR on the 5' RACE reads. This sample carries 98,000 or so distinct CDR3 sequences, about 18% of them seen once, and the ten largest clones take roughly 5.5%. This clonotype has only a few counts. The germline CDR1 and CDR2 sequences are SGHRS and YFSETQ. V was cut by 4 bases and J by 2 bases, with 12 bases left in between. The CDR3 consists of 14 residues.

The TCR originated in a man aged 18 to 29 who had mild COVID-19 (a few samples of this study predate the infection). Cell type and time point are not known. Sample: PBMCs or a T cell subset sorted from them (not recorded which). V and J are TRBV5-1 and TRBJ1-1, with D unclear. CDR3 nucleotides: TGCGCCAGCAGCGAAGGGCCCGCTAACACTGAAGCTTTCTTT. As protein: CASSEGPANTEAFF.